This TCR beta chain was obtained from a study of molecular identifiers for immune sequencing clone quantification. General observations from the study: The study found clones above 20 RNA copies held over 98% of effector molecules and under 1% in naive cells. For highly expanded clones, sizes could be underestimated when identical TCR molecules share a barcode.

Listed TCR primers, together with previously described methods, were used for the bulk TCR libraries. Each CDR3 protein gets one entry after TCRdb re-called the PCR reads with MiXCR. This table holds approximately 500,000 distinct CDR3 sequences, about a quarter found once. This clonotype was seen ten or more times. Its specificity is unknown. V lost 3 bases, J lost 5 bases, and 10 bases lay in between. Germline loops: CDR1 DFQATT, CDR2 SNEGSKA (reference sequence). The CDR3 is 12 amino acids. This TCR was recovered from a human donor in good health. Some libraries in this study had Jurkat cell RNA spiked in. This chain joins TRBV20-1 and TRBJ2-5; no reliable D call. Sample: naive CD8+ T cells from blood, with Jurkat cell RNA spiked in. Subset reported: FACS-sorted CD8+CD4-CCR7+CD45RA+ naive T cells. The CDR3 DNA follows: TGCAGTGCTAGTGACCCTTTGGAGACCCAGTACTTC. It codes for CSASDPLETQYF.